The clone carrying this TCR beta chain was seen a few times. Its antigen is currently unknown. These data belong to a study of T cell responses to AZD1222 COVID-19 vaccine. Study-level findings and limits: Most donors were white British, females outnumbered males, and clonal diversity was possibly underestimated. Regions 160-218 and 743-854 dominated among vaccine-associated CD4 TCRs spanning spike. Once two AZD1222 doses were given, Spike-specific TCR breadth and depth went up. Baseline serology detected seropositivity in only six AZD1222 recipients.

Data came from immunoSEQ multiplex PCR; TCRdb stores just in-frame clones and leaves some out. The data show approximately 98,000 clones, roughly 90% seen once. Trimming took 6 bases from V and 4 from J, leaving 10 bases between them. CDR3 size: 14 residues. Germline CDR1 MNHEY, CDR2 SMNVEV (reference sequence). The specimen comprised peripheral blood, sampled on day 0 of MenACWY control vaccination. The chain couples TRBV27 to TRBJ1-6, with TRBD1 as a possible D gene (5 bases). This receptor was identified in an adult in good health. CDR3 nucleotide sequence: TGTGCCAGCAGCGAGGGGTATTATAATTCACCCCTCCACTTT. Protein product: CASSEGYYNSPLHF.